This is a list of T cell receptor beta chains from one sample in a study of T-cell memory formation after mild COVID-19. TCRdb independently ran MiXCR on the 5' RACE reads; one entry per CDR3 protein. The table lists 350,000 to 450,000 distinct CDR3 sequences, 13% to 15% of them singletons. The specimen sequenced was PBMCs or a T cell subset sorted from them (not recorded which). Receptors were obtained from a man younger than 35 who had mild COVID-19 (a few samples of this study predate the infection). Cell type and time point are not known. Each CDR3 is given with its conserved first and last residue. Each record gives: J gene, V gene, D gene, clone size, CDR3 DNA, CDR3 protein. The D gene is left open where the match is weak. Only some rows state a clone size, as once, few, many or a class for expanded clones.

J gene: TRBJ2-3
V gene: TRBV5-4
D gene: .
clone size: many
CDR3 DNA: TGTGCCAGCAGCTGGCAGGGCGCAGATACGCAGTATTTT
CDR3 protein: CASSWQGADTQYF

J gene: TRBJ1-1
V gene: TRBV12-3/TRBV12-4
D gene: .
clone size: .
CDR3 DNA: TGTGCCAGCAGAGGACAGATACTAAACACTGAAGCTTTCTTT
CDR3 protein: CASRGQILNTEAFF

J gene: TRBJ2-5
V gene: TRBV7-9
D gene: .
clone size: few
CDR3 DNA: TGTGCCAGCAGCCGGCTTCCTGGACAGGAGGGTGAGACCCAGTACTTC
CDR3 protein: CASSRLPGQEGETQYF

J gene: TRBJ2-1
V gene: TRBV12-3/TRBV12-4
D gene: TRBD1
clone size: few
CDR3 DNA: TGTGCCAGCAGTTCAACAGGGGGCGGGCTGTACAATGAGCAGTTCTTC
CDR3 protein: CASSSTGGGLYNEQFF

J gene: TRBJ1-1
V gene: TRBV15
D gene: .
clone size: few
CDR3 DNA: TGTGCCACCAGCATAGGGGACCTCGGGACTGAAGCTTTCTTT
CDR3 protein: CATSIGDLGTEAFF

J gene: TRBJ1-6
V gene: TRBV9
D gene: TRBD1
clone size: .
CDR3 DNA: TGTGCCAGCAGCCCAGACAGGGGAGGCGGTTCACCCCTCCACTTT
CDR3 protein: CASSPDRGGGSPLHF

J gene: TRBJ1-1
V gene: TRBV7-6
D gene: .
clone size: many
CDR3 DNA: TGTGCCAGCAGCTTTATCGGTGGAATGAACACTGAAGCTTTCTTT
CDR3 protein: CASSFIGGMNTEAFF

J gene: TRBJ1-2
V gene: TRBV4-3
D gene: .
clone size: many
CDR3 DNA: TGCGCCAGCAGCCAAGAGAGAGAGCTCTATGGCTACACCTTC
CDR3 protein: CASSQERELYGYTF

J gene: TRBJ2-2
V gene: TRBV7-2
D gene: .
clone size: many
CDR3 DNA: TGTGCCAGCAGCTTAGTGGTTTCAAGGCGGGTGAACACCGGGGAGCTGTTTTTT
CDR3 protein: CASSLVVSRRVNTGELFF

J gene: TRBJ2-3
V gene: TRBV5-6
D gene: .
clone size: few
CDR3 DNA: TGTGCCAGCAGCTTGTCCAGGTCAGATACGCAGTATTTT
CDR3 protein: CASSLSRSDTQYF

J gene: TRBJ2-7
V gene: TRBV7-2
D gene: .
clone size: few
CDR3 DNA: TGTGCCAGCAGCTTAGTCCCGTACAGGGACATTCGCGAGCAGTACTTC
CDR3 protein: CASSLVPYRDIREQYF

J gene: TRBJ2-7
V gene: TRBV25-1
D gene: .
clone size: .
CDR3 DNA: TGTGCCAGCAGGCGGGACGTCTCCTACGAGCAGTACTTC
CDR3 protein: CASRRDVSYEQYF

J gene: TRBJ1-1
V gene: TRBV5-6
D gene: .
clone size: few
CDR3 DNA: TGTGCCAGCAGCTTGGCGTTGGGACTCCAATCGCCCGCTTTCTTT
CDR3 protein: CASSLALGLQSPAFF

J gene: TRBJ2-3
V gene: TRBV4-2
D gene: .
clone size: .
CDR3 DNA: TGTGCCAGCAGCCAAGAGGGCGGAGTCACAGATACGCAGTATTTT
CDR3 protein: CASSQEGGVTDTQYF

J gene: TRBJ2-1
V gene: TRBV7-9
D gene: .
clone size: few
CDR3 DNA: TGTGCCAGCAGCTTTAAATTTGTCTACAATGAGCAGTTCTTC
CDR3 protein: CASSFKFVYNEQFF

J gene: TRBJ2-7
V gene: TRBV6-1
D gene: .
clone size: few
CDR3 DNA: TGTGCCAGCAGTGAAAGTTTGGTATACGAGCAGTACTTC
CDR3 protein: CASSESLVYEQYF